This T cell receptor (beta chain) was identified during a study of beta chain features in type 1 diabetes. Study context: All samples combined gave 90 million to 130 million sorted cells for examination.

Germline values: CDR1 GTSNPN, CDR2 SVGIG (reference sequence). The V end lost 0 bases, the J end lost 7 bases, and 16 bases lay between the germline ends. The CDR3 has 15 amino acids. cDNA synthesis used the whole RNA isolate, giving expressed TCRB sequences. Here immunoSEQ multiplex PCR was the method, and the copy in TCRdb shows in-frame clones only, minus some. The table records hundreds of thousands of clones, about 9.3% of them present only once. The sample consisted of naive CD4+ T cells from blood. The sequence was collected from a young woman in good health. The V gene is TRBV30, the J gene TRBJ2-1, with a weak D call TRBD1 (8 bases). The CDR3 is CAWSVLQGGVNEQFF. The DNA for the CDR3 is TGTGCCTGGAGTGTCTTACAGGGGGGGGTAAATGAGCAGTTCTTC.